Following are 2 T cell receptor beta chains from one sample sequenced in a study of T cells in Graves' hyperthyroidism and ophthalmopathy. Amplification yielded TCR beta CDR3 regions, with RNA transcripts as the source. The study used the HTBI primer set for a first-round RT-PCR of the TCR CDR3. MiXCR, run by TCRdb on the multiplex PCR reads, gives a single entry per CDR3 protein. The table has approximately 520,000 distinct CDR3 sequences, around 24% seen once; the top ten hold about 11%. Sequenced material: blood. These receptors were taken from a young woman with Graves' ophthalmopathy.

The table lists this clonotype with a few counts. The rearrangement uses TRBV6-1 and TRBJ2-5; TRBD1 matches 10 bases. The junction had 3 bases not matched to a gene; V was cut back by 3 bases and J by 5 bases. The CDR3 is made up of 14 amino acids. Per the germline V gene, CDR1 is MNHNS and CDR2 is SASEGT. The CDR3 spells CASSESGQGETQYF. Written as DNA, the CDR3 is TGTGCCAGCAGTGAGTCGGGACAGGGGGAGACCCAGTACTTC.

This clonotype was seen at least ten times. The V call is TRBV6-2 or TRBV6-3, the J call TRBJ2-5; D not resolved. This CDR3 has 14 amino acids. Trimming shortened V by 0 bases and J by 9 bases, and 14 bases separated the two germline ends. Germline V gene lookup returns CDR1 MNHEY and CDR2 SVGEGT. The CDR3 DNA reads TGTGCCAGCAGTTACTCCCGAGGCTACGATCCCCAGTACTTC. Protein sequence: CASSYSRGYDPQYF.